These 19 T cell receptor beta chains share one sample of origin, sequenced in a study of cytomegalovirus exposure and HLA in healthy donors. Use of 60 Vbeta and 13 Jbeta primers characterized the PCR. Assay used: immunoSEQ multiplex PCR; TCRdb lists only in-frame clones, some missing. The sample includes about 110,000 clones, 73% of them seen just once. The sequenced sample consisted of PBMCs. Source of these receptors: a man aged 40-49 years in good health and CMV-seronegative.

This clone was detected only a few times. The CDR3 coding sequence is TGTGCCAGCAGCTATTCCCCGGGACTAGCGGGGGGGGTCTCCAATGAGCAGTTCTTC. As protein: CASSYSPGLAGGVSNEQFF. The rearrangement joins TRBV14 to TRBJ2-1, with 16 bases aligning to TRBD2. The CDR3 contains 19 residues. Unmatched junction bases numbered 13, after V lost 5 bases and J lost 6 bases. CDR1 is SGHDN and CDR2 is FVKESK in the germline V gene.

The chain couples TRBV4-3 to TRBJ2-2, with TRBD1 matching 9 bases. The CDR3 has 14 residues. Unmatched junction bases numbered 4, after V lost 6 bases and J lost 5 bases. Germline CDR1 LGHNA, CDR2 YSLEER. The CDR3 DNA reads TGCGCCAGCAGGCCGACAGGGGGGACCGGGGAGCTGTTTTTT. Residues: CASRPTGGTGELFF.

This chain connects TRBV19 to TRBJ1-1; a possible D gene is TRBD1 (6 bases). This CDR3 is 14 amino acids long. Between the trimmed V and J ends, which lost 9 bases and 1 base, there was a span of 15 bases. The germline gives CDR1 LNHDA, CDR2 SQIVND (reference sequence). The CDR3 loop reads CASDPGHRNTEAFF. The DNA for the CDR3 is TGTGCCAGCGACCCGGGACACAGGAACACTGAAGCTTTCTTT.

The genes are TRBV2 and TRBJ1-4; tentatively, D is TRBD1 (6 bases). The CDR3 runs to 15 residues. Germline V gene lookup returns CDR1 SNHLY and CDR2 FYNNEI. V was clipped by 4 bases and J by 6 bases, with 15 bases between them. The CDR3 DNA follows: TGTGCCAGCAGTGCCACACCGAGGGGGTATGAAAAACTGTTTTTT. Residues: CASSATPRGYEKLFF.

The chain uses TRBV4-3 and TRBJ1-2, with TRBD1 as a possible D gene (5 bases). V was shortened by 1 base and J by 0 bases, with 12 bases between the two germline ends. Germline V gives CDR1 LGHNA, CDR2 YSLEER. CDR3 length: 16 amino acids. The DNA for the CDR3 is TGCGCCAGCAGCCAAGGGGCGGACACTACTAACTATGGCTACACCTTC. Translating gives CASSQGADTTNYGYTF.

The CDR3: CASNDRGDRNQPQHF. Here the CDR3 DNA reads TGTGCCAGCAACGACAGGGGGGATAGAAATCAGCCCCAGCATTTT. The V gene is TRBV2, the J gene TRBJ1-5, with TRBD1 identical over 9 bases. Trimming cost V 7 bases and J 4 bases; bases outside gene matches: 8. Germline V CDR1 and CDR2: SNHLY, FYNNEI. This CDR3 region has 15 residues. Combining the CDR3 with reference TRBV2 and TRBJ1-5 gives the whole variable domain EPEVTQTPSHQVTQMGQEVILRCVPISNHLYFYWYRQILGQKVEFLVSFYNNEISEKSEIFDDQFSVERPDGSNFTLKIRSTKLEDSAMYFCASNDRGDRNQPQHFGDGTRLSIL.

This clone was observed a single time. The chain recombines TRBV10-3 with TRBJ1-5; 8 bases align to TRBD1. Germline V lookup: CDR1 ENHRY, CDR2 SYGVKD. V lost 3 bases, J lost 6 bases, and 4 bases stayed unmatched. This CDR3 has 14 amino acids. CDR3 amino acids: CAISDTQGAQPQHF. The CDR3 coding sequence is TGTGCCATCAGTGATACCCAGGGGGCTCAGCCCCAGCATTTT.

The sample holds one count of this clone. This sequence joins TRBV28 and TRBJ2-4; D ambiguous. Between the trimmed V and J ends, which lost 8 bases and 4 bases, there was a span of 12 bases. The CDR3 consists of 13 residues. From germline, CDR1 is MDHEN and CDR2 SYDVKM. The CDR3, as DNA: TGTGCCAGCGCACATACAGATAAAAACATTCAGTACTTC. Translation: CASAHTDKNIQYF.

This clone was counted only a few times. This chain links TRBV5-1 with TRBJ2-5; D possibly corresponds to TRBD1 (6 bases). From germline, CDR1 is SGHRS and CDR2 YFSETQ. The length of the CDR3 is 14 residues. With 3 bases removed from V and 2 bases from J, the gap between germline ends came to 11 bases. The CDR3 is CASSWRTDQETQYF. The DNA of the CDR3 is TGCGCCAGCAGCTGGAGGACAGATCAAGAGACCCAGTACTTC.

The V and J genes are TRBV5-1 and TRBJ2-7, with D uncertain. This CDR3 region has 15 residues. V shed 0 bases and J shed 2 bases, with 12 bases lying between them. Germline V gene sequence: CDR1 SGHRS, CDR2 YFSETQ. In DNA, the CDR3 is TGCGCCAGCAGCTTGGCCAGCTCAGGTCCCTACGAGCAGTACTTC. Encoded protein: CASSLASSGPYEQYF. The whole variable domain, filled in from reference TRBV5-1 and TRBJ2-7, reads KAGVTQTPRYLIKTRGQQVTLSCSPISGHRSVSWYQQTPGQGLQFLFEYFSETQRNKGNFPGRFSGRQFSNSRSEMNVSTLELGDSALYLCASSLASSGPYEQYFGPGTRLTVT.

The chain links TRBV9 to TRBJ2-2; the D gene is possibly TRBD1 (5 bases). The V gene's germline CDR1 is SGDLS and CDR2 YYNGEE. This CDR3 is built from 16 residues. V dropped 4 bases and J dropped 2 bases, with 15 bases sitting between them. The CDR3 is CASSPRGRRNTGELFF. The CDR3 nucleotides read TGTGCCAGCAGCCCTAGGGGTAGGCGCAACACCGGGGAGCTGTTTTTT.

The chain recombines TRBV9 with TRBJ2-7; 9 bases match TRBD1. Germline CDR1 is SGDLS and CDR2 is YYNGEE. This CDR3 has 15 residues. Losses at the gene ends were 4 bases for V and 3 bases for J; bases not matched to a gene: 8. The CDR3 is CASSPSGTGYYEQYF. CDR3 DNA sequence: TGTGCCAGCAGCCCCTCAGGGACAGGGTACTACGAGCAGTACTTC.

In this sample, this clone turned up a few times. The chain carries TRBV30 and TRBJ1-1; D not certain. The CDR3 consists of 14 residues. The V end lost 1 base, the J end lost 4 bases, and 13 bases lay between the germline ends. Germline CDR1 and CDR2: GTSNPN and SVGIG (reference sequence). CDR3 protein: CAWSAQTAGTEAFF. The CDR3 nucleotides are TGTGCCTGGAGTGCCCAGACGGCGGGCACTGAAGCTTTCTTT.

In the case of this clone: At one end the junction does not follow the germline gene, possibly because of a read error. The chain uses TRBV7-9 and TRBJ1-5; TRBD1 matches at 8 bases. Germline V CDR1 and CDR2: SEHNR, FQNEAQ (reference sequence). CDR3 length: 15 amino acids. The CDR3 sequence is CSSSLAETGVQPQHF. The CDR3 DNA is TGTTCCAGCAGCTTAGCAGAGACAGGGGTTCAGCCCCAGCATTTT.

The chain joins TRBV6-1 to TRBJ1-1; 7 nucleotides align to TRBD1. CDR1 MNHNS and CDR2 SASEGT come from the germline V gene. With V trimmed by 2 bases and J by 4 bases, 13 bases remained unmatched. There are 17 residues in the CDR3. The CDR3 bases are TGTGCCAGCAGTGAACTGGACAGGTCGGCCGGGGGCACTGAAGCTTTCTTT. This codes for CASSELDRSAGGTEAFF.

This clone has only a few counts. Written as DNA, the CDR3 is TGTGCCAGCAGTTCCGGGGGGGGATCCGACGAGCAGTACTTC. Its protein product is CASSSGGGSDEQYF. The chain carries TRBV28 and TRBJ2-7; 8 nucleotides line up with TRBD2. This CDR3 is built from 14 residues. Germline CDR1 and CDR2: MDHEN and SYDVKM. With V trimmed by 4 bases and J by 5 bases, 7 bases remained unmatched. Full variable domain (outside the CDR3, taken from reference TRBV28 and TRBJ2-7): DVKVTQSSRYLVKRTGEKVFLECVQDMDHENMFWYRQDPGLGLRLIYFSYDVKMKEKGDIPEGYSVSREKKERFSLILESASTNQTSMYLCASSSGGGSDEQYFGPGTRLTVT.

The chain employs TRBV6-5 and TRBJ1-1, with D perhaps matching TRBD1 (6 bases). The CDR3 extends over 13 amino acids. Trimming shortened V by 5 bases and J by 3 bases, and 10 bases separated the two germline ends. Germline V CDR1 and CDR2: MNHEY, SVGAGI. CDR3 protein: CASSVQGDTEAFF. The CDR3 bases are TGTGCCAGCAGTGTACAGGGAGACACTGAAGCTTTCTTT.

V is TRBV2 and J is TRBJ2-1; TRBD2 matches 7 bases. The ends lost 7 bases at V and 5 bases at J; junction bases unmatched: 14. Germline V CDR1 and CDR2: SNHLY, FYNNEI. The CDR3 has 16 amino acids. The CDR3 protein is CASKYRAGRLNNEQFF. CDR3 DNA: TGTGCCAGCAAGTATCGAGCGGGAAGGTTAAACAATGAGCAGTTCTTC.

The chain employs TRBV7-2 and TRBJ2-4, with D possibly TRBD1 on 5 matching bases. The V end was cut by 8 bases, the J end by 1 base, with 24 bases between. This CDR3 has 18 amino acids. The germline CDR1 and CDR2 sequences are SGHTA and FQGNSA. CDR3 nucleotide sequence: TGTGCCAGCCAGCTTAGAGTGCGCAGGGTTGAGGCCAAAAACATTCAGTACTTC. Protein: CASQLRVRRVEAKNIQYF.